The present T cell receptor beta chain was sequenced within a study of lymphopenia after photon versus proton radiotherapy. Here immunoSEQ multiplex PCR was the method, and the copy in TCRdb shows in-frame clones only, minus some. The data show about 30,000 clones, 85% to 95% seen once. Remarks on this clone: Its target is unknown.

The CDR3 length is 13 residues. V lost 3 bases and J 5 bases, leaving 10 bases between the germline ends. CDR1 is MDHEN and CDR2 is SYDVKM in the germline V gene. General study results and limits: Relative stability marked proton patients; photon patients lost diversity and naive cells. Only patients who died were analyzed for survival; proton advantage is unproven. After the lymphocyte nadir, photon-treated repertoires showed oligoclonal expansion, especially of CD8+ Temra cells.

The sample here was peripheral blood, taken from a patient treated with photon-based radiotherapy. The clonotype was recovered from a woman aged 45-60 years with cholangiocarcinoma. This chain connects TRBV28 to TRBJ1-2; D is uncertain. CDR3 residues: CASSFEGQYGYTF. The CDR3 region has the DNA TGTGCCAGCAGTTTTGAAGGGCAATATGGCTACACCTTC.